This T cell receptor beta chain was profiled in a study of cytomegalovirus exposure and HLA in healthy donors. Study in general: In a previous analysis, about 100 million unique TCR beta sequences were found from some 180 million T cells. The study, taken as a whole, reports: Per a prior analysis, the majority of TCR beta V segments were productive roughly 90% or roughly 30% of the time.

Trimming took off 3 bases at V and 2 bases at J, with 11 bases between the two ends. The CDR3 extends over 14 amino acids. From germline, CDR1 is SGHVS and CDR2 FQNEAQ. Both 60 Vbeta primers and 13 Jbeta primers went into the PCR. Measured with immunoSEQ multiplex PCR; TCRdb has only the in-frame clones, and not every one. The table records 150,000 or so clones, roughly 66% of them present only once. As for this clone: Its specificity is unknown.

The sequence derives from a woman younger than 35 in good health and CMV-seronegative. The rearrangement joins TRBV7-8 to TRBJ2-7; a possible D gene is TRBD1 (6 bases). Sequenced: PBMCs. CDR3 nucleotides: TGTGCCAGCAGCTTTGGACAGACCCCCTACGAGCAGTACTTC. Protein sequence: CASSFGQTPYEQYF.